The 12 T cell receptor beta chains in this list originate from one sample, sequenced in a study of T cell responses to AZD1222 COVID-19 vaccine. Sequencing was performed with immunoSEQ multiplex PCR; in TCRdb, only in-frame clones are kept and a portion is missing. The table records about 150,000 clones, over 75% of them present only once. Specimen: peripheral blood, collected on day 0 of AZD1222 vaccination. The source is an adult in good health.

The chain joins TRBV19 to TRBJ2-1; 9 nucleotides match TRBD1. The CDR3 consists of 15 residues. V lost 1 base, J lost 9 bases, and 7 bases stayed unmatched. The germline V gene has CDR1 LNHDA and CDR2 SQIVND (reference sequence). This CDR3 reads CASSIVGGQGSEQFF. CDR3 DNA sequence: TGTGCCAGTAGTATAGTAGGGGGACAGGGTAGTGAGCAGTTCTTC.

This clone has only a few counts. The chain employs TRBV11-3 and TRBJ2-2, with D tentatively TRBD1 or TRBD2 (7 bases each). Per germline, CDR1 SGHNT and CDR2 YENEEA. Trimming cost V 1 base and J 7 bases, with 16 bases left between them. The CDR3 runs 16 residues. The CDR3 DNA follows: TGTGCCAGCAGCTTAGTTTCGGCAGGGGGGGACGGGGAGCTGTTTTTT. It is translated as CASSLVSAGGDGELFF. Based on the CDR3 plus reference TRBV11-3 and TRBJ2-2, the full variable domain is EAGVVQSPRYKIIEKKQPVAFWCNPISGHNTLYWYLQNLGQGPELLIRYENEEAVDDSQLPKDRFSAERLKGVDSTLKIQPAELGDSAVYLCASSLVSAGGDGELFFGEGSRLTVL.

The V and J genes are TRBV7-9 and TRBJ1-4; 8 bases map to TRBD1. The CDR3 covers 16 residues. Germline lookup yields CDR1 SEHNR and CDR2 FQNEAQ (reference sequence). V gave up 5 bases and J gave up 7 bases; unmatched junction bases: 12. The CDR3: CASSRYDRGGFEKLFF. The CDR3 DNA reads as TGTGCCAGCAGCCGATACGACAGGGGCGGATTTGAAAAACTGTTTTTT. Complete variable domain (other parts from reference TRBV7-9 and TRBJ1-4): DTGVSQNPRHKITKRGQNVTFRCDPISEHNRLYWYRQTLGQGPEFLTYFQNEAQLEKSRLLSDRFSAERPKGSFSTLEIQRTEQGDSAMYLCASSRYDRGGFEKLFFGSGTQLSVL.

A single count supports this clone. The rearrangement uses TRBV4-1 and TRBJ2-2, with D unresolved. Trimming took off 1 base at V and 7 bases at J, with 4 bases between the two ends. Germline CDR1 and CDR2: MGHRA and YSYEKL. This CDR3 comprises 12 residues. The CDR3: CASSQVDGELFF. The DNA for the CDR3 is TGCGCCAGCAGCCAAGTAGACGGGGAGCTGTTTTTT.

The rearrangement links TRBV5-4 to TRBJ1-5, with D unresolved. The germline V gene encodes CDR1 SGHNT and CDR2 YYREEE (reference sequence). Trimming left V 4 bases short and J 8 bases short, with 13 bases between. This CDR3 comprises 13 residues. The CDR3 nucleotides read TGTGCCAGCAGCCTAGGCCCCGGTGAGCCCCAGCATTTT. This sequence encodes CASSLGPGEPQHF.

This clone has a single count. The V call is TRBV6-1, the J call TRBJ2-5; 9 nucleotides agree with TRBD1. The V gene's germline CDR1 is MNHNS and CDR2 SASEGT. This CDR3 is built from 16 residues. Trimming took 0 bases from V and 3 from J; bases not matched to a gene: 5. This CDR3 reads CASSEALGTGKETQYF. In DNA form, the CDR3 reads TGTGCCAGCAGTGAAGCGCTTGGGACAGGGAAAGAGACCCAGTACTTC.

This clone has a single count. The chain combines TRBV9 with TRBJ2-2; D uncertain. The germline V and J ends were trimmed by 0 bases and 8 bases, with 14 bases remaining between them. The germline V gene has CDR1 SGDLS and CDR2 YYNGEE. This CDR3 is 15 amino acids long. This CDR3 reads CASSVVGVERGELFF. CDR3 coding DNA: TGTGCCAGCAGCGTAGTAGGTGTTGAGAGGGGGGAGCTGTTTTTT.

The chain is built from TRBV5-1 and TRBJ1-2; TRBD1 aligns across 7 bases. There are 15 residues in the CDR3. The J segment lost 8 bases and the V segment lost 0 bases, leaving 10 bases of the junction unmatched. Germline values: CDR1 SGHRS, CDR2 YFSETQ. In nucleotides, the CDR3 is TGCGCCAGCAGCTTGGGACAGGGACCAGCCGGGGGCTACACCTTC. Residues: CASSLGQGPAGGYTF.

V gene TRBV7-9 combines with J gene TRBJ1-1, with 7 bases that match TRBD1. CDR1 SEHNR and CDR2 FQNEAQ come from the germline V gene (reference sequence). J gave up 0 bases and V 5 bases, and 9 bases lay outside the gene matches. The CDR3 covers 16 residues. The CDR3 coding sequence is TGTGCCAGCAGCATCCAGGGGGGTAAAGTGAACACTGAAGCTTTCTTT. Translating it yields CASSIQGGKVNTEAFF.

This clone was recorded only once. The gene calls are TRBV7-3 and TRBJ2-3, with D maybe TRBD1 (5 bases). V was clipped by 5 bases and J by 8 bases, with 14 bases between them. This CDR3 comprises 13 residues. The germline CDR1 and CDR2 sequences are SGHTA and FQGTGA. CDR3 in DNA: TGTGCCAGCAGCCAAGCAGGGAAAGGTACGCAGTATTTT. Protein product: CASSQAGKGTQYF.

The chain recombines TRBV28 with TRBJ1-5; D ambiguous. The V end lost 6 bases, the J end lost 3 bases, and 12 bases lay between the germline ends. In germline, CDR1 is MDHEN, CDR2 SYDVKM. The CDR3 is 14 amino acids. CDR3 amino acids: CASSRNRNNQPQHF. DNA of the CDR3: TGTGCCAGCAGCCGCAACAGAAACAATCAGCCCCAGCATTTT.

The chain carries TRBV19 and TRBJ1-5; 7 nucleotides line up with TRBD1. CDR3 length equals 14 residues. V shed 4 bases and J 7 bases; nucleotides not matched to a gene: 7. Germline V gives CDR1 LNHDA, CDR2 SQIVND (reference sequence). This CDR3 is CASSTSGGAQPQHF. The CDR3 region has the DNA TGTGCCAGTAGTACGTCAGGGGGGGCCCAGCCCCAGCATTTT.